The 21 T cell receptor beta chains in this list originate from one sample, sequenced in a study. TCRdb re-called the 5' RACE reads through MiXCR, storing one row per CDR3 protein. The table has 35,000 to 50,000 distinct CDR3 sequences, roughly 31% seen once. The sample was tumor-infiltrating memory CD4+ T cells sorted from the breast tumor. Noted subset: memory CD4+ T cells, CD4+CD45RO+CD25-. These receptor sequences come from a female donor with breast cancer.

The chain employs TRBV27 and TRBJ1-6; 7 nucleotides agree with TRBD1. The trim removed 3 bases at V and 10 bases at J, leaving 6 bases unmatched. CDR3 size: 14 residues. Germline CDR1 and CDR2: MNHEY and SMNVEV (reference sequence). The CDR3 reads CASSFYRGNSPLHF. The CDR3 region has the DNA TGTGCCAGCAGTTTCTACAGGGGAAACTCACCCCTCCACTTT.

There are a few counts of this clonotype. The J gene is TRBJ2-2, the V gene TRBV6-4; D is unclear. The CDR3 totals 15 residues. CDR1 is MRHNA and CDR2 is SNTAGT in the germline V gene. Trimming removed 6 bases from V and 1 base from J, with 12 bases in between. In DNA form, the CDR3 reads TGTGCCAGCAGCCGACCGCCGGGGAACACCGGGGAGCTGTTTTTT. It is translated as CASSRPPGNTGELFF.

This clonotype was detected many times. The V and J genes are TRBV27 and TRBJ2-5, with 11 bases identical to TRBD1. Germline CDR1 is MNHEY and CDR2 is SMNVEV (reference sequence). The length of the CDR3 is 15 residues. The V and J ends lost 2 bases and 5 bases, in that order; junction bases with no gene match: 4. CDR3 nucleotides: TGTGCCAGCAGTTTAACCTGGGACAGGGGGGAGACCCAGTACTTC. Protein: CASSLTWDRGETQYF.

This clonotype has just a few counts. CDR3 nucleotides: TGTGCCAGCAGCGTTTCCACTACTAGCGACCAAGAGACCCAGTACTTC. Protein product: CASSVSTTSDQETQYF. The chain uses TRBV9 and TRBJ2-5; 7 bases match TRBD2. This CDR3 spans 16 amino acids. Losses at the gene ends were 2 bases for V and 0 bases for J; bases not matched to a gene: 7. Looked up from germline, CDR1 is SGDLS and CDR2 is YYNGEE.

This rearrangement joins TRBV12-3 or TRBV12-4 to TRBJ2-7, with TRBD1 matching over 10 bases. Trimming took 5 bases from V and 3 from J; bases not matched to a gene: 1. The CDR3 extends over 13 amino acids. The CDR3 reads CASSRTGGYEQYF. CDR3 DNA sequence: TGTGCCAGCAGTCGGACAGGGGGCTACGAGCAGTACTTC.

The chain uses TRBV7-9 and TRBJ2-4, with 8 bases identical to TRBD1. V trimming: 7 bases; J trimming: 0 bases; junction bases outside the gene matches: 14. The CDR3 covers 18 residues. Germline loops: CDR1 SEHNR, CDR2 FQNEAQ (reference sequence). The DNA of the CDR3 is TGTGCCAGCACTCGCCTAAACAGGGGGACTCTAGCCAAAAACATTCAGTACTTC. Translation: CASTRLNRGTLAKNIQYF. Variable domain in full (rest from reference TRBV7-9 and TRBJ2-4): DTGVSQNPRHKITKRGQNVTFRCDPISEHNRLYWYRQTLGQGPEFLTYFQNEAQLEKSRLLSDRFSAERPKGSFSTLEIQRTEQGDSAMYLCASTRLNRGTLAKNIQYFGAGTRLSVL.

This clonotype was seen at least ten times. This rearrangement joins TRBV5-1 to TRBJ2-3; the match to TRBD1 covers 7 bases. The V gene's germline CDR1 is SGHRS and CDR2 YFSETQ. Trimming removed 1 base from V and 4 bases from J; junction bases left unmatched: 6. The CDR3 is made up of 15 amino acids. The DNA of the CDR3 is TGCGCCAGCAGCTTGCTTGACAGGGTGTCAGATACGCAGTATTTT. It is translated as CASSLLDRVSDTQYF.

Notes on this clonotype: A much larger clone lies one base from this, so it may be a read error. V usage is TRBV4-1 and J usage is TRBJ2-2; 10 positions match TRBD2. Germline V lookup: CDR1 MGHRA, CDR2 YSYEKL. The CDR3 totals 15 residues. DNA for the CDR3: TGCGCCAACAGCCAACTAGCGGGACACACCGGGGAGCTGTTTTTT. Protein product: CANSQLAGHTGELFF.

The V call is TRBV12-3 or TRBV12-4, the J call TRBJ2-3, with 12 positions matching TRBD2. The trim removed 3 bases at V and 0 bases at J, leaving 4 bases unmatched. This CDR3 region has 17 residues. The CDR3 bases are TGTGCCAGCAGTTTTACGGGACTAGCGGGCAGCACAGATACGCAGTATTTT. Protein sequence: CASSFTGLAGSTDTQYF.

The V call is TRBV20-1, the J call TRBJ2-1; a possible D gene is TRBD1 (6 bases). Germline values: CDR1 DFQATT, CDR2 SNEGSKA (reference sequence). V gave up 5 bases and J gave up 9 bases, with 11 bases separating them. The CDR3 is 11 residues long. This CDR3 reads CSAAQGREQFF. CDR3 DNA: TGCAGTGCTGCACAGGGACGTGAGCAGTTCTTC.

This chain's CDR3 is CASSQLWTVGPHLISGNTIYF. In DNA, the CDR3 is TGTGCCAGCAGCCAATTATGGACCGTAGGGCCTCACCTCATCTCTGGAAACACCATATATTTT. The rearrangement links TRBV7-6 to TRBJ1-3; no clear D. This CDR3 is built from 21 residues. V lost 5 bases, J lost 0 bases, and 29 bases lay in between. The germline V gene has CDR1 SGHVS and CDR2 FNYEAQ.

This chain links TRBV24-1 with TRBJ2-5; TRBD1 might be the D (7 bases). Germline V lookup: CDR1 KGHDR, CDR2 SFDVKD. The CDR3 has 15 residues. V was trimmed by 3 bases and J by 6 bases, leaving 16 bases between them. In DNA, the CDR3 is TGTGCCACCAGTGATGGGGCAGGGGGGCAGCAGACCCAGTACTTC. This gives the protein CATSDGAGGQQTQYF.

The V gene is TRBV20-1, the J gene TRBJ2-7; 7 positions agree with TRBD1. The V and J ends lost 3 bases and 7 bases, in that order; junction bases with no gene match: 9. Per germline, CDR1 DFQATT and CDR2 SNEGSKA (reference sequence). The CDR3 spans 13 residues. This CDR3 reads CSASVTGVGEQYF. The CDR3 bases are TGCAGTGCTAGTGTAACAGGGGTTGGAGAGCAGTACTTC.

This clonotype showed up just a few times. The genes are TRBV12-3 or TRBV12-4 and TRBJ1-1; D gene uncertain. This CDR3 comprises 14 residues. Trimming stripped 3 bases from V and 3 bases from J, with 11 bases between. In DNA, the CDR3 is TGTGCCAGCAGTTTGATGGTAAGCCACACTGAAGCTTTCTTT. Its protein is CASSLMVSHTEAFF.

This clonotype came up many times. The genes are TRBV20-1 and TRBJ2-3; no definite D call. The V gene's germline CDR1 is DFQATT and CDR2 SNEGSKA (reference sequence). This CDR3 has 11 amino acids. V lost 5 bases, J lost 2 bases, and 5 bases lay in between. The CDR3 nucleotides read TGCAGTGCTGAATACACAGATACGCAGTATTTT. Its translation: CSAEYTDTQYF.

The genes are TRBV6-5 and TRBJ2-2; a possible D gene is TRBD1 (5 bases). In germline, CDR1 is MNHEY, CDR2 SVGAGI. Trimming stripped 6 bases from V and 1 base from J, with 9 bases between. The CDR3 sequence is 14 residues long. CDR3 DNA sequence: TGTGCCAGCAGATACGGACAGAACACCGGGGAGCTGTTTTTT. It translates to CASRYGQNTGELFF.

The chain couples TRBV3-1 to TRBJ2-3; 8 bases align to TRBD2. This CDR3 contains 14 residues. Germline V gives CDR1 LGHDT, CDR2 YNNKEL (reference sequence). With V trimmed by 4 bases and J by 5 bases, 5 bases remained unmatched. DNA for the CDR3: TGTGCCAGCAGCCCAAATAGCGGGGTAGATACGCAGTATTTT. Translated: CASSPNSGVDTQYF.

This clonotype was detected a few times. J is TRBJ1-1 and V is TRBV5-6; D is uncertain. This CDR3 is 18 amino acids long. With 0 bases removed from V and 0 bases from J, the gap between germline ends came to 18 bases. Germline V gene data show CDR1 as SGHDT and CDR2 as YYEEEE. CDR3 DNA sequence: TGTGCCAGCAGCTTGGACCCGATCTTAGACCCAATGAACACTGAAGCTTTCTTT. This codes for CASSLDPILDPMNTEAFF.

This chain joins TRBV28 and TRBJ1-1; 7 bases align to TRBD1. Germline assignment: CDR1 MDHEN and CDR2 SYDVKM. This CDR3 contains 14 residues. V was pared by 0 bases and J by 6 bases, with 4 bases of the junction left unmatched. The CDR3 DNA reads TGTGCCAGCAGTTTATGGGGAGGGGGCGCTGAAGCTTTCTTT. Protein sequence: CASSLWGGGAEAFF.

This chain uses TRBV7-2 with TRBJ2-2; 9 bases match TRBD2. The trim removed 1 base at V and 1 base at J, leaving 16 bases unmatched. CDR3 length equals 21 residues. The germline CDR1 and CDR2 sequences are SGHTA and FQGNSA. The CDR3 sequence: CASSLDRGLAHTLKNTGELFF. Here the CDR3 DNA reads TGTGCCAGCAGCTTAGATCGGGGACTAGCCCACACTCTCAAGAACACCGGGGAGCTGTTTTTT.

J is TRBJ2-3 and V is TRBV7-9, with 9 bases matching TRBD2. The CDR3 contains 16 residues. V shed 5 bases, J shed 0 bases, and the junction held 6 bases outside the gene matches. Germline loops: CDR1 SEHNR, CDR2 FQNEAQ (reference sequence). The CDR3 DNA reads TGTGCCAGCAGCCCGGGACTAGCCCAGAGCACAGATACGCAGTATTTT. Its translation is CASSPGLAQSTDTQYF.